This entry lists 2 T cell receptor beta chains sequenced from one sample in a study of PD-L1 blockade in urothelial cancer. TCRdb's copy holds only in-frame clones and misses some; the assay was immunoSEQ multiplex PCR. The data contain roughly 60,000 clones, almost 85% of them seen just once; the ten biggest clones take up 4% to 5%. The source was PBMCs, collected around atezolizumab (anti-PD-L1) treatment. These receptors came from a man aged 65-85 years with urothelial cancer.

The chain is built from TRBV18 and TRBJ2-3; weak D call: TRBD2 (6 bases). The CDR3 runs to 13 residues. Germline V gene lookup returns CDR1 KGHSH and CDR2 LQKENI. V lost 11 bases and J lost 5, with 17 bases in between. CDR3 coding DNA: TGTGCCTGCGCAGTAGCGGCTAAAGATACGCAGTATTTT. Residues: CACAVAAKDTQYF.

CDR3 amino acids: CASSIGAGQPQHF. CDR3 bases: TGTGCCAGTAGTATAGGAGCAGGCCAACCCCAGCATTTT. The V and J genes are TRBV19 and TRBJ1-5; D is uncertain. The V gene lost 1 base and the J gene lost 10 bases, with 11 bases spanning the gap. Germline assignment: CDR1 LNHDA and CDR2 SQIVND (reference sequence). The CDR3 totals 13 residues.